What follows describes a single T cell receptor (beta chain). This entry belongs to a study of blood T cell repertoires in COVID-19. Assay used: immunoSEQ multiplex PCR; TCRdb lists only in-frame clones, some missing. In the table there are 9,500 to 15,000 clones, under 95% of which are singletons. The sequenced sample consisted of peripheral blood. This clonotype was obtained from a man aged 70-80 years with active COVID-19.

CDR3 nucleotide sequence: TGTGCCAGCAGTTTAATCAACAGAGGGGAGCTGTTTTTT. Translating gives CASSLINRGELFF. V is TRBV12-3 or TRBV12-4 and J is TRBJ2-2; D is unresolved. This CDR3 has 13 amino acids. V shed 2 bases and J shed 8 bases, with 9 bases lying between them.